What follows is one T cell receptor (beta chain) and its context. These data are taken from a study of blood T cell repertoires in COVID-19. In the study overall: Material from acute and convalescent COVID-19 was sourced from the United States, Italy and Spain. PBMCs, B-cell-depleted T cells, or T cells were the source of the cDNA or gDNA that made up the material.

The CDR3 runs to 14 residues. The germline CDR1 and CDR2 sequences are SEHNR and FQNEAQ (reference sequence). The ends lost 5 bases at V and 8 bases at J; junction bases unmatched: 6. Authors' methods: Researchers report that nucleated cell counts were estimated from reference gene primer amplification. Sequencing was performed with immunoSEQ multiplex PCR; in TCRdb, only in-frame clones are kept and a portion is missing. V, J and clone size reflect that table, while D and trimming were determined from the DNA. The top ten hold around 20% of the sample, which has 60,000 to 85,000 clones, roughly three quarters seen once.

V gene TRBV7-9 combines with J gene TRBJ1-4; 9 nucleotides match TRBD1. This clonotype was sampled from a man in his 70s with acute or convalescent COVID-19. The sequenced material came from peripheral blood. The CDR3 spells CASSVTGGREKLFF. The CDR3 coding sequence is TGTGCCAGCAGCGTAACAGGGGGCAGAGAAAAACTGTTTTTT.